One and the same sample provided the 27 T cell receptor beta chains below, sequenced in a study of beta chain features in type 1 diabetes. Reverse transcription of all isolated RNA meant that expressed TCRB transcripts were sequenced. Profiling relied on immunoSEQ multiplex PCR, and the TCRdb table lists in-frame clones only, not all of them. The data hold about 900,000 clones, with about a sixth observed a single time. What was sequenced was naive CD4+ T cells from blood. All receptors come from a woman aged 18-29 years in good health.

This clone was detected only a few times. The chain has TRBV6-5 and TRBJ2-1, with D uncertain. V was cut by 0 bases and J by 0 bases, with 9 bases left in between. Germline CDR1 reads MNHEY; CDR2 reads SVGAGI. CDR3 length: 16 residues. The CDR3 DNA reads as TGTGCCAGCAGTTACTCAGCGAGTTTCTCCTACAATGAGCAGTTCTTC. It encodes CASSYSASFSYNEQFF.

The CDR3 DNA follows: TGTGCCAGCAGCAGGGGACAGGGAGGCGCCAATCAGCCCCAGCATTTT. Translation: CASSRGQGGANQPQHF. V usage is TRBV5-5 and J usage is TRBJ1-5, with 9 positions matching TRBD1. Germline V gene data show CDR1 as SGHKS and CDR2 as YYEKEE (reference sequence). CDR3 length: 16 residues. The ends lost 4 bases at V and 3 bases at J; junction bases unmatched: 8.

This clone was detected a few times. V is TRBV19 and J is TRBJ1-1; D call uncertain. The V gene lost 7 bases and the J gene lost 4 bases, with 16 bases spanning the gap. Per germline, CDR1 LNHDA and CDR2 SQIVND (reference sequence). There are 14 residues in the CDR3. The CDR3 nucleotides read TGTGCCAGTACACCCTGGGGAAAAACCACTGAAGCTTTCTTT. Translated, it gives CASTPWGKTTEAFF. Combining the CDR3 with reference TRBV19 and TRBJ1-1 gives the whole variable domain DGGITQSPKYLFRKEGQNVTLSCEQNLNHDAMYWYRQDPGQGLRLIYYSQIVNDFQKGDIAEGYSVSREKKESFPLTVTSAQKNPTAFYLCASTPWGKTTEAFFGQGTRLTVV.

The chain links TRBV19 to TRBJ2-5; 9 bases agree with TRBD1. V lost 3 bases, J lost 4 bases, and 6 bases stayed unmatched. The germline gives CDR1 LNHDA, CDR2 SQIVND (reference sequence). There are 15 residues in the CDR3. The CDR3 nucleotides read TGTGCCAGTAGTATGTCATACAGGGGGCGAGAGACCCAGTACTTC. Residues: CASSMSYRGRETQYF.

The genes are TRBV15 and TRBJ1-3; no definite D call. CDR1 and CDR2 (germline): LNHNV, YYDKDF (reference sequence). There are 13 residues in the CDR3. Deletions cut 7 bases from V and 3 bases from J, with 10 bases between. The CDR3 here is CATTLAGGNTIYF. CDR3 in DNA: TGTGCCACCACCCTAGCCGGTGGAAACACCATATATTTT.

The chain carries TRBV19 and TRBJ2-1, with D tentatively TRBD1 or TRBD2 (5 bases each). V was trimmed by 5 bases and J by 3 bases, leaving 17 bases between them. Germline loops: CDR1 LNHDA, CDR2 SQIVND (reference sequence). The CDR3 is 16 residues long. CDR3 residues: CASSVPGPGFYNEQFF. Here the CDR3 DNA reads TGTGCCAGTAGTGTGCCGGGGCCGGGATTCTACAATGAGCAGTTCTTC.

There are a few counts of this clone. The chain recombines TRBV18 with TRBJ2-3; possibly TRBD1 for D (5 bases). V was clipped by 0 bases and J by 4 bases, with 11 bases between them. From germline, CDR1 is KGHSH and CDR2 LQKENI. This CDR3 has 15 amino acids. CDR3 DNA sequence: TGTGCCAGCTCACCACCCCGGACAAGATCAGATACGCAGTATTTT. Its protein is CASSPPRTRSDTQYF.

This clone showed up just a few times. CDR3 DNA: TGTGCCAGCACAAACACGAGGAATGAGCAGTTCTTC. Residues: CASTNTRNEQFF. This sequence joins TRBV6-5 and TRBJ2-1; D remains unclear. The V and J ends lost 7 bases and 7 bases respectively, with 11 bases between them. The CDR3 spans 12 residues. The germline V gene encodes CDR1 MNHEY and CDR2 SVGAGI.

This clone was seen more than once but under ten times. The rearrangement links TRBV4-3 to TRBJ2-3, with TRBD1 matching over 11 bases. Germline assignment: CDR1 LGHNA and CDR2 YSLEER. J gave up 2 bases and V 5 bases, and 9 bases lay outside the gene matches. CDR3 length equals 17 residues. CDR3 coding DNA: TGCGCCAGCAGCGGACGGACAGGGGGCGCAAACACAGATACGCAGTATTTT. It translates to CASSGRTGGANTDTQYF.

This clone was picked up a small number of times. This chain connects TRBV6-5 to TRBJ2-7; possible D gene TRBD1, 5 bases. Germline V gene data show CDR1 as MNHEY and CDR2 as SVGAGI. The ends were cut back, 6 bases at V and 2 bases at J, with 8 bases in the middle. This CDR3 region has 12 residues. The CDR3 DNA sequence: TGTGCCAGCAGCTCGGACACCTACGAGCAGTACTTC. Translation gives CASSSDTYEQYF.

This clone was seen a handful of times. The chain uses TRBV7-2 and TRBJ2-5; no definite D call. The J call is in doubt because the DNA end fits TRBJ2-7 better. In germline, CDR1 is SGHTA, CDR2 FQGNSA. The CDR3 runs 12 residues. In nucleotides, the CDR3 is TGTGCCAGCAGCTTAGTCGTTAGCGAGCAGTACTTC. It specifies CASSLVVSEQYF.

The sample holds a few counts of this clone. This sequence joins TRBV7-9 and TRBJ2-7; TRBD2 is a possible D gene (6 bases). Trimming left V 7 bases short and J 6 bases short, with 19 bases between. The germline V gene has CDR1 SEHNR and CDR2 FQNEAQ (reference sequence). CDR3 length: 14 amino acids. The CDR3 protein is CASNRDSQLGEQYF. The CDR3 coding sequence is TGTGCCAGCAACCGGGACTCGCAGTTGGGCGAGCAGTACTTC.

This clone was counted between two and nine times. The V gene is TRBV25-1, the J gene TRBJ2-1; no firm D call. The CDR3 is made up of 11 amino acids. Deletions cut 1 base from V and 9 bases from J, with 4 bases between. From germline, CDR1 is MGHDK and CDR2 SYGVNS. DNA for the CDR3: TGTGCCAGCAGTGAATGGGGTGAGCAGTTCTTC. Translated: CASSEWGEQFF. Complete variable domain (other parts from reference TRBV25-1 and TRBJ2-1): EADIYQTPRYLVIGTGKKITLECSQTMGHDKMYWYQQDPGMELHLIHYSYGVNSTEKGDLSSESTVSRIRTEHFPLTLESARPSHTSQYLCASSEWGEQFFGPGTRLTVL.

This clone came up a few times. CDR3 sequence reads: CASSRRGGPNYGYTF. As DNA, the CDR3 is TGTGCCAGCAGTCGGCGAGGGGGCCCTAACTATGGCTACACCTTC. The chain carries TRBV2 and TRBJ1-2, with 7 bases lining up with TRBD1. The trim removed 5 bases at V and 0 bases at J, leaving 6 bases unmatched. Germline V gene sequence: CDR1 SNHLY, CDR2 FYNNEI. This CDR3 comprises 15 residues.

Concerning this clone: Other DNA sequences of this sample code for an identical CDR3. The chain combines TRBV5-1 with TRBJ2-1, with D unclear. Germline values: CDR1 SGHRS, CDR2 YFSETQ. The germline V and J ends were trimmed by 0 bases and 0 bases, with 7 bases remaining between them. This CDR3 comprises 15 residues. The CDR3: CASSLEGLSYNEQFF. The CDR3 DNA reads TGCGCCAGCAGCTTGGAGGGCCTCTCCTACAATGAGCAGTTCTTC.

This clone was counted between two and nine times. This chain uses TRBV7-3 with TRBJ2-1; 11 nucleotides match TRBD2. Per germline, CDR1 SGHTA and CDR2 FQGTGA. The CDR3 contains 15 residues. V lost 4 bases to trimming and J lost 7 bases; unmatched junction nucleotides: 6. Here the CDR3 reads CASSSSGTSGNEQFF. CDR3 DNA sequence: TGTGCCAGCAGCTCGTCCGGGACTAGCGGTAATGAGCAGTTCTTC.

As for this clone: Other DNA sequences in the sample encode the same CDR3. The chain combines TRBV9 with TRBJ2-6; D is unclear. The CDR3 is 15 residues long. V was clipped by 0 bases and J by 2 bases, with 6 bases between them. The germline CDR1 and CDR2 sequences are SGDLS and YYNGEE. CDR3 sequence (DNA): TGTGCCAGCAGCGTAGGTGGGACTGGGGCCAACGTCCTGACTTTC. As protein: CASSVGGTGANVLTF. The variable domain in full, completed from reference TRBV9 and TRBJ2-6, reads DSGVTQTPKHLITATGQRVTLRCSPRSGDLSVYWYQQSLDQGLQFLIQYYNGEERAKGNILERFSAQQFPDLHSELNLSSLELGDSALYFCASSVGGTGANVLTFGAGSRLTVL.

CDR3 in amino acids: CASSLVTGFYNEQFF. CDR3 nucleotides: TGTGCCAGCAGCTTAGTCACAGGGTTTTACAATGAGCAGTTCTTC. The gene calls are TRBV7-2 and TRBJ2-1, with D possibly matching TRBD1 (6 bases). The CDR3 consists of 15 residues. Germline lookup yields CDR1 SGHTA and CDR2 FQGNSA. Trimming took 1 base from V and 4 from J, leaving 11 bases between them.

This clone was counted between two and nine times. The chain is built from TRBV19 and TRBJ2-2; D uncertain. The CDR3 spans 15 residues. Germline CDR1 reads LNHDA; CDR2 reads SQIVND (reference sequence). V lost 5 bases, J lost 1 base, and 11 bases lay in between. This CDR3 reads CASSGLWRNTGELFF. The DNA for the CDR3 is TGTGCCAGTAGTGGATTATGGAGGAACACCGGGGAGCTGTTTTTT.

This clone was detected a few times. V is TRBV7-2 and J is TRBJ2-7; 9 bases are a match to TRBD2. The CDR3 is 16 amino acids. CDR1 is SGHTA and CDR2 is FQGNSA in the germline V gene. J was trimmed by 12 bases and V by 5 bases; bases with no gene match: 20. The CDR3 region is CASSPKGLAGSFVSYF. CDR3 bases: TGTGCCAGCAGCCCTAAGGGGCTAGCGGGGTCCTTTGTTTCGTACTTC.

This clone was detected only a few times. The chain has TRBV10-3 and TRBJ2-2, with 7 bases that match TRBD1. Germline loops: CDR1 ENHRY, CDR2 SYGVKD. This CDR3 is 15 amino acids long. V lost 2 bases and J lost 7; bases outside the gene matches: 7. The DNA for the CDR3 is TGTGCCATCAGTGAGATGACAGGGTCTATCGGGGAGCTGTTTTTT. Residues: CAISEMTGSIGELFF.

This rearrangement joins TRBV7-2 to TRBJ2-7; D not certain. The CDR3 totals 14 residues. V was clipped by 5 bases and J by 1 base, with 12 bases between them. Germline CDR1 SGHTA, CDR2 FQGNSA. CDR3 nucleotides: TGTGCCAGCAGCCCACAGACGGTTTCCTACGAGCAGTACTTC. Translation: CASSPQTVSYEQYF.

This sequence joins TRBV7-2 and TRBJ2-3, with 7 nucleotides matching TRBD1. J lost 3 bases, V lost 2 bases, and 8 bases had no gene match. This CDR3 comprises 16 residues. Germline V gene lookup returns CDR1 SGHTA and CDR2 FQGNSA. CDR3 nucleotides: TGTGCCAGCAGCTTAAAGGGGGCAGGGTGGACAGATACGCAGTATTTT. Translating gives CASSLKGAGWTDTQYF.

This chain joins TRBV6-5 and TRBJ2-7; TRBD2 is a possible D gene (6 bases). The ends were cut back, 0 bases at V and 6 bases at J, with 15 bases in the middle. The CDR3 covers 15 residues. CDR1 is MNHEY, CDR2 SVGAGI, per germline. DNA for the CDR3: TGTGCCAGCAGTTACTCGTGGGAGGCGAACACCGAGCAGTACTTC. Encoded protein: CASSYSWEANTEQYF.

The rearrangement links TRBV10-3 to TRBJ2-2, with 7 bases lining up with TRBD2. This CDR3 spans 17 amino acids. V lost 4 bases, J lost 0 bases, and 8 bases stayed unmatched. The germline CDR1 and CDR2 sequences are ENHRY and SYGVKD. CDR3 sequence (DNA): TGTGCCATCAGTGGCGGGAGAGCTCATTCGAACACCGGGGAGCTGTTTTTT. It yields the protein CAISGGRAHSNTGELFF.

V and J are TRBV6-5 and TRBJ2-5, with D perhaps matching TRBD1 or TRBD2 (6 bases each). Germline assignment: CDR1 MNHEY and CDR2 SVGAGI. V shed 10 bases and J shed 5 bases, with 17 bases lying between them. This CDR3 spans 13 amino acids. CDR3 sequence (DNA): TGTGCCACGTGGGGGGCGGGGAGGGAGACCCAGTACTTC. The encoded protein is CATWGAGRETQYF.

The rearrangement joins TRBV19 to TRBJ2-1; 10 nucleotides match TRBD1. Trimming took 1 base from V and 5 from J; bases not matched to a gene: 2. Germline V gene sequence: CDR1 LNHDA, CDR2 SQIVND (reference sequence). The length of the CDR3 is 15 residues. This chain's CDR3 is CASSIGTGGHNEQFF. As DNA, the CDR3 is TGTGCCAGTAGTATAGGGACAGGGGGACACAATGAGCAGTTCTTC. Drawing the rest from reference TRBV19 and TRBJ2-1, the complete variable domain is DGGITQSPKYLFRKEGQNVTLSCEQNLNHDAMYWYRQDPGQGLRLIYYSQIVNDFQKGDIAEGYSVSREKKESFPLTVTSAQKNPTAFYLCASSIGTGGHNEQFFGPGTRLTVL.